Below are 16 T cell receptor beta chains sequenced from a single sample in a study of T-cell reconstitution after alpha-beta-depleted transplantation in children. The authors prepared the TCRbeta library with unique molecular identifiers. TCRdb reanalysed the PCR reads using MiXCR and keeps one entry per CDR3 protein. The sample has around 500,000 distinct CDR3 sequences, approximately 12% seen once; the top ten hold approximately 5.4%. The sequences come from PBMCs from the stem cell graft donor, collected from the stem cell graft. The receptor set was obtained from a human donor who donated a stem cell graft to a child with combined immunodeficiency.

This clonotype appeared a few times. This chain joins TRBV30 and TRBJ2-3; D is ambiguous. Germline CDR1 reads GTSNPN; CDR2 reads SVGIG (reference sequence). Trimming removed 0 bases at V and 3 bases at J, with 1 base between. The CDR3 loop spans 11 amino acids. In DNA, the CDR3 is TGTGCCTGGAGTGTAACAGATACGCAGTATTTT. This translates into CAWSVTDTQYF.

The V gene is TRBV21-1, the J gene TRBJ2-5; TRBD1 is the table's D call and was not checked against the DNA. TRBV21-1 is deemed a pseudogene. This CDR3 has 17 residues. The CDR3 coding sequence is TGTGCCAGCAGCAAAGGACGGGGGGCGCCGCCCGAAGAGACCCAGTACTTC. Translation gives CASSKGRGAPPEETQYF.

This clonotype was detected ten times or more. V gene TRBV12-5 combines with J gene TRBJ2-7; 8 positions agree with TRBD1. J was trimmed by 2 bases and V by 0 bases; bases with no gene match: 6. CDR1 and CDR2 (germline): LGHNT, FRNRAP. The CDR3 spans 16 residues. This CDR3 is CASGLVLDRGTYEQYF. The DNA of the CDR3 is TGTGCTAGTGGTTTGGTCCTCGACAGGGGCACCTACGAGCAGTACTTC.

The genes are TRBV10-3 and TRBJ2-1; perhaps D is TRBD1 or TRBD2 (5 bases each). The CDR3 spans 15 residues. Germline V CDR1 and CDR2: ENHRY, SYGVKD. Trimming took off 7 bases at V and 7 bases at J, with 20 bases between the two ends. The CDR3 reads CAIKGEGTPWNEQFF. As DNA, the CDR3 is TGTGCCATCAAAGGAGAGGGGACGCCGTGGAATGAGCAGTTCTTC.

Many counts were recorded for this clonotype. This sequence joins TRBV20-1 and TRBJ2-5, with a weak D call TRBD2 (5 bases). This CDR3 spans 13 amino acids. Per the germline V gene, CDR1 is DFQATT and CDR2 is SNEGSKA (reference sequence). The germline V and J ends were trimmed by 5 bases and 4 bases, with 14 bases remaining between them. The CDR3 DNA is TGCAGTGCTCCCTCCACCGCGGGAGAGACCCAGTACTTC. It encodes CSAPSTAGETQYF.

V gene TRBV5-1 combines with J gene TRBJ2-7, with 12 bases that match TRBD2. The CDR3 consists of 16 residues. Trimming removed 4 bases from V and 7 bases from J; junction bases left unmatched: 12. The V gene's germline CDR1 is SGHRS and CDR2 YFSETQ. CDR3 nucleotides: TGCGCCAGCAGCCCTTCGGGACTAGCGGGCCTTAGGGAGCAGTACTTC. It encodes CASSPSGLAGLREQYF.

Worth noting for this clonotype: Sequence at one end of the junction differs from germline and may be a read error. The V call is TRBV4-3, the J call TRBJ1-5; D is perhaps TRBD1 (6 bases). The CDR3 consists of 16 residues. Germline V gene data show CDR1 as LGHNA and CDR2 as YSLEER. The CDR3 spells CANSQEWGLRNQPQHF. The CDR3 coding sequence is TGCGCCAACAGCCAAGAGTGGGGGCTCCGCAATCAGCCCCAGCATTTT.

This clonotype was counted between two and nine times. The gene calls are TRBV3-1 and TRBJ1-5; the D is unclear. V was pared by 1 base and J by 1 base, with 8 bases between. Germline V gives CDR1 LGHDT, CDR2 YNNKEL (reference sequence). The CDR3 loop spans 15 amino acids. The CDR3 region is CASSQGGMSNQPQHF. DNA for the CDR3: TGTGCCAGCAGCCAAGGAGGGATGAGCAATCAGCCCCAGCATTTT.

This clonotype was seen repeatedly, ten times or more. The V and J genes are TRBV4-2 and TRBJ2-7, with 8 positions matching TRBD2. V lost 0 bases to trimming and J lost 3 bases; unmatched junction nucleotides: 7. The CDR3 is 16 residues long. The germline V gene has CDR1 LGHNA and CDR2 YNFKEQ. CDR3 sequence reads: CASSQEGRGGNYEQYF. The CDR3 nucleotides read TGTGCCAGCAGCCAAGAGGGACGGGGGGGAAACTACGAGCAGTACTTC.

The chain uses TRBV12-3 or TRBV12-4 and TRBJ2-7; D remains ambiguous. The CDR3 is 14 amino acids. Trimming took off 7 bases at V and 6 bases at J, with 19 bases between the two ends. Written as DNA, the CDR3 is TGTGCCAGCACACACTGGGGTCAGAACGGCGAGCAGTACTTC. This sequence encodes CASTHWGQNGEQYF.

This clonotype was picked up a small number of times. This sequence joins TRBV9 and TRBJ1-1; a weak D match, TRBD1 (5 bases). The V end lost 3 bases, the J end lost 1 base, and 13 bases lay between the germline ends. This CDR3 has 15 amino acids. The germline V gene encodes CDR1 SGDLS and CDR2 YYNGEE. The CDR3 region has the DNA TGTGCCAGCAGCGCCTCAGGGATAGGGAACACTGAAGCTTTCTTT. Its protein is CASSASGIGNTEAFF.

With regard to this clonotype: At one end, the junction sequence differs from germline, possibly due to a read error. This chain links TRBV4-3 with TRBJ2-3, with 9 bases lining up with TRBD2. The CDR3 has 16 residues. Per the germline V gene, CDR1 is LGHNA and CDR2 is YSLEER. CDR3 in amino acids: CASSQELRGGTNTQYF. In DNA form, the CDR3 reads TGCGCCAGCAGCCAAGAACTGCGGGGGGGCACAAATACGCAGTATTTT.

The V and J genes are TRBV7-2 and TRBJ2-3; D possibly uses TRBD1 or TRBD2 (6 bases each). Trimming shortened V by 2 bases and J by 4 bases, and 16 bases separated the two germline ends. Germline-derived CDR1 and CDR2 are SGHTA and FQGNSA. CDR3 size: 16 residues. The DNA of the CDR3 is TGTGCCAGCAGCTTATTGGAAGGGGGGCTGGCAGATACGCAGTATTTT. Protein product: CASSLLEGGLADTQYF.

Only a few counts were recorded for this clonotype. CDR3 sequence: CATSRDWGTAYYGYTF. The CDR3 coding sequence is TGTGCCACCAGCAGAGATTGGGGGACAGCTTACTATGGCTACACCTTC. The gene calls are TRBV15 and TRBJ1-2; the match to TRBD1 covers 7 bases. Trimming cost V 0 bases and J 3 bases; bases outside gene matches: 7. Germline V gives CDR1 LNHNV, CDR2 YYDKDF (reference sequence). The CDR3 runs to 16 residues.

The sample holds a few counts of this clonotype. The CDR3 region has the DNA TGTGCCAGCAGTCCAGAGCGGGGGTACACAGATACGCAGTATTTT. Protein: CASSPERGYTDTQYF. The rearrangement links TRBV12-3 or TRBV12-4 to TRBJ2-3, with 8 bases identical to TRBD2. Trimming cost V 5 bases and J 2 bases; bases outside gene matches: 6. The CDR3 sequence is 15 residues long.

This clonotype turned up a few times. V usage is TRBV7-9 and J usage is TRBJ2-3; tentatively, D is TRBD2 (5 bases). The CDR3 sequence is 16 residues long. Germline lookup yields CDR1 SEHNR and CDR2 FQNEAQ (reference sequence). The germline V and J ends were trimmed by 2 bases and 1 base, with 13 bases remaining between them. The CDR3 spells CASSLRASSGTDTQYF. The CDR3 region has the DNA TGTGCCAGCAGCTTAAGGGCGAGTAGCGGCACAGATACGCAGTATTTT.